The T cell receptor beta chain under discussion was sequenced for a study of OX40 agonist ivuxolimab in advanced cancers. Study as a whole: A mean age of approximately 58 years, range roughly 23 to 85, was recorded, and more than 80% were male.

Blood sampling was done at baseline, cycle 4 day 1, and cycle 7 day 1. The data were produced by immunoSEQ multiplex PCR, yet TCRdb's version contains in-frame clones alone and is incomplete. The sample holds roughly 42,000 clones; approximately 90% are singletons and the top ten take roughly 15%. Notes on the study in general: Undetermined was the antigen specificity of the expanded peripheral T cells.

This clone turned up a few times. Its antigen is unknown. Germline V gene sequence: CDR1 SNHLY, CDR2 FYNNEI. The CDR3 runs 10 residues. Trimming pared 4 bases from V and 14 bases from J, leaving 11 bases between. The TCR sequence derives from an adult with an advanced solid tumor such as melanoma, head and neck, liver or kidney cancer. Material: CD4+ or CD8+ T cells sorted from blood, obtained in a trial of the OX40 agonist ivuxolimab. The chain uses TRBV2 and TRBJ1-2; no firm D call. In nucleotides, the CDR3 is TGTGCCAGCAGTGGGCAGCCGGAAACCTTC. It codes for CASSGQPETF.